This TCR beta chain comes out of a study of T cell repertoires in cytomegalovirus infection. Study-level information: Both CMV infection and a matching HLA type were indicated by public TCR beta signatures.

Germline CDR1 reads LNHDA; CDR2 reads SQIVND (reference sequence). Trimming cost V 8 bases and J 0 bases; bases outside gene matches: 13. This CDR3 region has 17 residues. TCRdb re-called the reads through MiXCR, storing one row per CDR3 protein. The repertoire includes about 570,000 distinct CDR3 sequences, under 45% of them detected once, and more than 40% sits in the top ten. In the case of this clonotype: Its matching antigen is unknown.

This TCR was sampled from a human donor in good health (CMV status not recorded). Some clones in this sample may be carry-over from other donors' samples. The source was cultured PBMCs, collected from culture after CMV antigen stimulation. The rearrangement joins TRBV19 to TRBJ2-5, with 9 bases matching TRBD1. The CDR3 coding sequence is TGTGCCAGTTTTATTTCCGGGACAGGGATCCACCAAGAGACCCAGTACTTC. Translating gives CASFISGTGIHQETQYF.